Here is one T cell receptor (beta chain) with its context. TCRdb's table, derived via immunoSEQ multiplex PCR, lists solely in-frame clones and lacks some. Seen here are 63,000 or so clones, approximately 85% observed once, and the top ten hold roughly 20%. This sample is drawn from a study of T cell responses to AZD1222 COVID-19 vaccine. Study context: Second-dose schedules of about 4 or about 12 weeks were combined.

Germline V gene lookup returns CDR1 SQVTM and CDR2 ANQGSEA. V was cut by 2 bases and J by 2 bases, with 9 bases left in between. CDR3 length: 13 amino acids. This rearrangement joins TRBV29-1 to TRBJ1-2; D gene ambiguous. The receptor was isolated from an adult in good health. Sequencing used peripheral blood, obtained on day 0 of AZD1222 vaccination. This CDR3 is CSVEWQLNYGYTF. In DNA form, the CDR3 reads TGCAGCGTTGAATGGCAGCTGAACTATGGCTACACCTTC. The whole variable domain, remainder taken from reference TRBV29-1 and TRBJ1-2, is SAVISQKPSRDICQRGTSLTIQCQVDSQVTMMFWYRQQPGQSLTLIATANQGSEATYESGFVIDKFPISRPNLTFSTLTVSNMSPEDSSIYLCSVEWQLNYGYTFGSGTRLTVV.